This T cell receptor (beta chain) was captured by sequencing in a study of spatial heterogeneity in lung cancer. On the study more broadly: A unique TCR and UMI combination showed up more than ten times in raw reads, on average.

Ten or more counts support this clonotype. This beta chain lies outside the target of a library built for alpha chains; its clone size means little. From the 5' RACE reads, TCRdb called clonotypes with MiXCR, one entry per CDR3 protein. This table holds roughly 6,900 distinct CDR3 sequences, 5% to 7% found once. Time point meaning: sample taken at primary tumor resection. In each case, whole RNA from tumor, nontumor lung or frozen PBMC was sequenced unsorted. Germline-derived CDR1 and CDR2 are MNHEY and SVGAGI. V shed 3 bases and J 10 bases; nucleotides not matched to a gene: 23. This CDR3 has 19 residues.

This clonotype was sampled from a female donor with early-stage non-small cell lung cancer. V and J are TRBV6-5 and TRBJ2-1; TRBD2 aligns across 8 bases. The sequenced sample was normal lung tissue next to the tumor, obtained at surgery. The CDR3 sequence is CASSYLPSIGGTRVYEQFF. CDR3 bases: TGTGCCAGCAGTTATCTTCCCTCGATAGGTGGGACTAGAGTGTACGAGCAGTTCTTC.